This entry describes one T cell receptor (beta chain). Its antigen is not known. This entry is derived from a study of T-cell reconstitution after alpha-beta-depleted transplantation in children. Germline lookup yields CDR1 SGHTA and CDR2 FQGNSA. CDR3 size: 14 residues. Deletions cut 5 bases from V and 4 bases from J, with 14 bases between. Preparation of the TCRbeta library involved a method that used unique molecular identifiers. TCRdb reprocessed the PCR reads via MiXCR and lists one record per CDR3 protein. The table has about 250,000 distinct CDR3 sequences, more than 20% seen once. Study-level results: T-cell counts and diversity were attributed mostly to newly produced T cells one year after transplant. Reports say that about two months after transplant, the alpha-beta T cells came out of several hundred graft clones that had expanded.

The material sequenced was PBMCs, mostly from graft donor cells, taken 360 days after TCRalphabeta/CD19-depleted stem cell transplant. The chain recombines TRBV7-2 with TRBJ2-5; possibly TRBD2 for D (7 bases). This clonotype was obtained from a female patient between 2 and 15 years old who had a stem cell transplant for congenital amegakaryocytic thrombocytopenia, so the T cells may come from the graft donor. The CDR3 spells CASSAMRGGETQYF. In nucleotides, the CDR3 is TGTGCCAGCAGCGCCATGAGGGGGGGAGAGACCCAGTACTTC.